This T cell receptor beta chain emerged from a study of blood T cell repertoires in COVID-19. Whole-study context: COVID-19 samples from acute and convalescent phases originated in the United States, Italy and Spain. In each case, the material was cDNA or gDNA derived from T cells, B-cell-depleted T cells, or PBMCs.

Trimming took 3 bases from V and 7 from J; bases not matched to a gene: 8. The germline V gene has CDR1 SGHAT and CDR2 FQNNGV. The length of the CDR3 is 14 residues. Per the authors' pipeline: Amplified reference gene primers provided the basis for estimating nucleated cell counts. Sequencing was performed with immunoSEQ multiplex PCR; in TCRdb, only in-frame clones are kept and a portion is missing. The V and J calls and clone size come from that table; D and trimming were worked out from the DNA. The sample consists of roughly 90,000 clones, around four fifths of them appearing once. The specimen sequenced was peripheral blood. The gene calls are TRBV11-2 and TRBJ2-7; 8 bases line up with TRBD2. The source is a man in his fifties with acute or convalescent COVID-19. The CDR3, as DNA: TGTGCCAGCAGCTTTAACTCGGGAGGGGGGGAGCAGTACTTC. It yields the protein CASSFNSGGGEQYF.